These T cell receptor beta chains were read from a single sample in a study of shared clonotypes between healthy human individuals. TCRdb keeps only in-frame clones here, not all; method: immunoSEQ multiplex PCR. The sample records around 1 million clones, around 80% being singletons. The specimen sequenced was memory CD4+ T cells sorted from blood. Receptor source: a man between 18 and 29 years old in good health. Each CDR3 is given without its conserved first and last residue. Fields, in order: D gene, V gene, J gene, CDR3 protein. D genes are given only for firm matches.

d_call: TRBD1
v_call: TRBV11-2
j_call: TRBJ1-4
cdr3_aa: ASSLGDRLWEKLF

d_call: -
v_call: TRBV28
j_call: TRBJ1-2
cdr3_aa: ASSFTAPSNGYT

d_call: TRBD2
v_call: TRBV10-3
j_call: TRBJ2-3
cdr3_aa: AISESTGGDTQY

d_call: TRBD1
v_call: TRBV28
j_call: TRBJ1-4
cdr3_aa: ASGRQGKLF

d_call: TRBD1
v_call: TRBV6-1
j_call: TRBJ2-7
cdr3_aa: ATVGQGAREQY

d_call: -
v_call: TRBV19
j_call: TRBJ2-2
cdr3_aa: ASSIDRGETGELF

d_call: -
v_call: TRBV6-5
j_call: TRBJ1-2
cdr3_aa: ASSPLRGTYGYT

d_call: -
v_call: TRBV25-1
j_call: TRBJ2-1
cdr3_aa: ASGETWVRNEQF

d_call: -
v_call: TRBV5-6
j_call: TRBJ2-3
cdr3_aa: ASSFGADTQY

d_call: TRBD1
v_call: TRBV6-6
j_call: TRBJ1-2
cdr3_aa: ASSIGTGFANYGYT

d_call: TRBD1
v_call: TRBV11-3
j_call: TRBJ2-3
cdr3_aa: ASSSTGYYTDTQY

d_call: TRBD2
v_call: TRBV11-2
j_call: TRBJ2-3
cdr3_aa: ASSQAGLWIDTQY

d_call: -
v_call: TRBV10-2
j_call: TRBJ1-1
cdr3_aa: ASSMKKGNTEAF

d_call: TRBD1
v_call: TRBV28
j_call: TRBJ2-7
cdr3_aa: ASSSGDRVFYEQY

d_call: -
v_call: TRBV7-8
j_call: TRBJ2-5
cdr3_aa: ASSPRGRAQETQY

d_call: -
v_call: TRBV18
j_call: TRBJ1-1
cdr3_aa: ASSTDPTEAF

d_call: -
v_call: TRBV30
j_call: TRBJ2-2
cdr3_aa: AWSGTGELF

d_call: TRBD2
v_call: TRBV4-1
j_call: TRBJ2-1
cdr3_aa: ASSPGLAGKHEQF

d_call: -
v_call: TRBV10-3
j_call: TRBJ2-3
cdr3_aa: ATHSGQGTDTQY

d_call: TRBD1
v_call: TRBV6-6
j_call: TRBJ2-7
cdr3_aa: ASSYPTTGENYEQY

d_call: TRBD1
v_call: TRBV5-1
j_call: TRBJ1-6
cdr3_aa: ASSAGQGPNSPLH

d_call: -
v_call: TRBV7-9
j_call: TRBJ1-1
cdr3_aa: ASSLGAEGNTEAF

d_call: -
v_call: TRBV5-8
j_call: TRBJ2-3
cdr3_aa: ASRMGVYSSTDTQY

d_call: -
v_call: TRBV6-1
j_call: TRBJ2-3
cdr3_aa: ASSEQGGETDTQY

d_call: TRBD1
v_call: TRBV4-1
j_call: TRBJ1-5
cdr3_aa: ASSQEARQGAGQPQH

d_call: -
v_call: TRBV30
j_call: TRBJ1-3
cdr3_aa: AWSLSGNTIY

d_call: -
v_call: TRBV11-3
j_call: TRBJ2-3
cdr3_aa: ASSLDGDTQY

d_call: TRBD2
v_call: TRBV5-6
j_call: TRBJ2-5
cdr3_aa: ASSLRVLAGFQETQY

d_call: -
v_call: TRBV27
j_call: TRBJ2-7
cdr3_aa: ASSSPGLKFHEQY

d_call: TRBD2
v_call: TRBV10-3
j_call: TRBJ2-7
cdr3_aa: AISERGGAYEQY

d_call: -
v_call: TRBV2
j_call: TRBJ1-5
cdr3_aa: ASSDPMEPQH

d_call: -
v_call: TRBV18
j_call: TRBJ2-7
cdr3_aa: ASRGANSYEQY

d_call: -
v_call: TRBV27
j_call: TRBJ1-2
cdr3_aa: ASSFNDRSGYT

d_call: TRBD1
v_call: TRBV9
j_call: TRBJ2-1
cdr3_aa: ASSALNRDRGQVEQF

d_call: -
v_call: TRBV5-1
j_call: TRBJ2-5
cdr3_aa: ASSPVGGQETQY

d_call: TRBD1
v_call: TRBV19
j_call: TRBJ1-6
cdr3_aa: ASRDRVNSPLH

d_call: -
v_call: TRBV2
j_call: TRBJ2-3
cdr3_aa: ASSVGGSDTQY

d_call: -
v_call: TRBV7-2
j_call: TRBJ1-3
cdr3_aa: ASSLNGGSSGNTIY

d_call: -
v_call: TRBV2
j_call: TRBJ2-5
cdr3_aa: ASSLGTQY

d_call: TRBD1
v_call: TRBV19
j_call: TRBJ1-2
cdr3_aa: ASATNRDSYGYT